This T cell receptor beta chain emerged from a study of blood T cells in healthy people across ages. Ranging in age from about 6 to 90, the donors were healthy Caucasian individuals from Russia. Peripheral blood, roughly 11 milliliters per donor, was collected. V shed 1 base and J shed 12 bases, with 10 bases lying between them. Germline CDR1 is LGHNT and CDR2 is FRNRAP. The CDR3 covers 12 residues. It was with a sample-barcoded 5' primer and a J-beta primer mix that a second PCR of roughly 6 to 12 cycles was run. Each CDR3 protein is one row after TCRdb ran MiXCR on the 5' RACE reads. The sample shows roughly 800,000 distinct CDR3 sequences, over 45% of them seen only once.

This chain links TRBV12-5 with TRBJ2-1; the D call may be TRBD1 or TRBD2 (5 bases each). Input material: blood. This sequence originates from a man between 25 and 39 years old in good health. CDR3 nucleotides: TGTGCTAGTGGTTTGGCCGGGACCAGGCAGTTCTTC. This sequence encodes CASGLAGTRQFF. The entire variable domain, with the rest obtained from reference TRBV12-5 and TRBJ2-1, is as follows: DARVTQTPRHKVTEMGQEVTMRCQPILGHNTVFWYRQTMMQGLELLAYFRNRAPLDDSGMPKDRFSAEMPDATLATLKIQPSEPRDSAVYFCASGLAGTRQFFGPGTRLTVL.